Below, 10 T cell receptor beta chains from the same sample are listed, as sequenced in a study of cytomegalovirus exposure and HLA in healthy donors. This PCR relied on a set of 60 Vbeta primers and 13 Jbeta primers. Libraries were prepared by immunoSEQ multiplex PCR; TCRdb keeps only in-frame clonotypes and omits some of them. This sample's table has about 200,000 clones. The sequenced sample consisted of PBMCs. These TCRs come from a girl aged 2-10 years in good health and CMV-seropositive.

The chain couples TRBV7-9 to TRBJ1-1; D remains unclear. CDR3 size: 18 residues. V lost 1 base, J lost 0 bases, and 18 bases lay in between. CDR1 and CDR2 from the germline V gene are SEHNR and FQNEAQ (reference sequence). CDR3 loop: CASSLDAWERRVNTEAFF. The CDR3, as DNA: TGTGCCAGCAGCTTAGATGCATGGGAGAGGAGGGTGAACACTGAAGCTTTCTTT.

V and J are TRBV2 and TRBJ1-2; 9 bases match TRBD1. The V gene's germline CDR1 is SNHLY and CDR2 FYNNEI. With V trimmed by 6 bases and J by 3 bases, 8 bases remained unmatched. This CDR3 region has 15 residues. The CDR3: CASRVGQGFDYGYTF. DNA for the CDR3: TGTGCCAGCAGGGTCGGACAGGGGTTTGACTATGGCTACACCTTC.

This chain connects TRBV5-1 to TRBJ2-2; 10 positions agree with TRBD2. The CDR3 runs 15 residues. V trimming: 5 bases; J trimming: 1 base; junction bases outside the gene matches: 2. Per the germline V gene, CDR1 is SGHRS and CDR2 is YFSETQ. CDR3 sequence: CASSRTSGNTGELFF. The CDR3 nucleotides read TGCGCCAGCAGTCGGACTAGCGGGAACACCGGGGAGCTGTTTTTT. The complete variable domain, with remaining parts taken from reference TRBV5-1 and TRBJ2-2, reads KAGVTQTPRYLIKTRGQQVTLSCSPISGHRSVSWYQQTPGQGLQFLFEYFSETQRNKGNFPGRFSGRQFSNSRSEMNVSTLELGDSALYLCASSRTSGNTGELFFGEGSRLTVL.

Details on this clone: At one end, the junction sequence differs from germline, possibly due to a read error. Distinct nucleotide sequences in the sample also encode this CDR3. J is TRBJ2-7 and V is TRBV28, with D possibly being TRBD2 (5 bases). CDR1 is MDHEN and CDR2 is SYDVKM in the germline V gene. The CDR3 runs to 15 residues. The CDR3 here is CASSPRGSRAYEQYF. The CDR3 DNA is TGCGCCAGCAGCCCGAGAGGCTCGAGGGCCTACGAGCAGTACTTC. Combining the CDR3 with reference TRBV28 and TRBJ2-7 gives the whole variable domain DVKVTQSSRYLVKRTGEKVFLECVQDMDHENMFWYRQDPGLGLRLIYFSYDVKMKEKGDIPEGYSVSREKKERFSLILESASTNQTSMYLCASSPRGSRAYEQYFGPGTRLTVT.

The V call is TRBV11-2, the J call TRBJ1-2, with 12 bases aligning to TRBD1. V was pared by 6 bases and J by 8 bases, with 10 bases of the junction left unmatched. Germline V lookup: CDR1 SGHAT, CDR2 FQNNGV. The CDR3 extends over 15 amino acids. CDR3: CASRQPGQGAQGYTF. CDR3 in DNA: TGTGCCAGCAGACAACCGGGACAGGGGGCTCAGGGCTACACCTTC.

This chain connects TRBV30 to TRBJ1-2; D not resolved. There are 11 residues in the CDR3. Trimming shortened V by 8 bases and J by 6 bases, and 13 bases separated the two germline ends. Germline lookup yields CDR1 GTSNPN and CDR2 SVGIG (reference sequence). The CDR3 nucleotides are TGTGCCCGTAATGACTGGAATGGCTACACCTTC. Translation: CARNDWNGYTF.

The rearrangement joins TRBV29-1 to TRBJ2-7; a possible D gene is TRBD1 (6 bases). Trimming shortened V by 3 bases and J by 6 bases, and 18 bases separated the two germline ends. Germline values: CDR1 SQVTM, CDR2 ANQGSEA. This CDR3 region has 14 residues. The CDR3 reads CSVDLGQMGTEQYF. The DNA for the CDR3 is TGCAGCGTTGATTTAGGACAGATGGGGACCGAGCAGTACTTC.

Written as DNA, the CDR3 is TGTGCCAGCTCACCGAGACAGGGAGTGGACGAGCAGTACTTC. It yields the protein CASSPRQGVDEQYF. This chain joins TRBV18 and TRBJ2-7, with 7 positions matching TRBD1. CDR1 and CDR2 from the germline V gene are KGHSH and LQKENI. There are 14 residues in the CDR3. The junction had 7 bases not matched to a gene; V was cut back by 3 bases and J by 5 bases.

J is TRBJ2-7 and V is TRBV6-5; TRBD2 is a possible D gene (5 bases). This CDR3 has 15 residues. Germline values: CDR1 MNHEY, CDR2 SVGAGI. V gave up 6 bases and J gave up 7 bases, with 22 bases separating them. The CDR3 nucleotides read TGTGCCAGCAGACCCCCGCTCTCATACACGGGGGAGCAGTACTTC. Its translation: CASRPPLSYTGEQYF.

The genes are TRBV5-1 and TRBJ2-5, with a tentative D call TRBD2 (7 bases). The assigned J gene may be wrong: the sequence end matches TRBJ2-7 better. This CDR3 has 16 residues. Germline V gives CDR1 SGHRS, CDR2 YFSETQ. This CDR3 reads CASSRGDGGSSYEQYF. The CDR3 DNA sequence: TGCGCCAGCAGCAGGGGGGATGGCGGGAGTAGCTACGAGCAGTACTTC.